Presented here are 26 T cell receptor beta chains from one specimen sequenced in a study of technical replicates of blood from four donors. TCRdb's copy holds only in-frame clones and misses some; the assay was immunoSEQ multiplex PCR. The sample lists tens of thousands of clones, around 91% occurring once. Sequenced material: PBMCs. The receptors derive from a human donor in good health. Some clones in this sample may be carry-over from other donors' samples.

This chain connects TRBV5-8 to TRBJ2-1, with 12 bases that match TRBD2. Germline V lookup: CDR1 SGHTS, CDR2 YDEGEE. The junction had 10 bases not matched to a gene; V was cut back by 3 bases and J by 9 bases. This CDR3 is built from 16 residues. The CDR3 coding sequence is TGTGCCAGCAGCTGGAGGACTAGCGGGATAAGGGGTGAGCAGTTCTTC. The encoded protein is CASSWRTSGIRGEQFF.

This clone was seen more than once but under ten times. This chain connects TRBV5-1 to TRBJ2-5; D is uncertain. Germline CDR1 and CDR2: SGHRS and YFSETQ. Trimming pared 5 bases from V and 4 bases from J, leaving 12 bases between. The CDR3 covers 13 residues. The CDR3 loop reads CASRSTGSETQYF. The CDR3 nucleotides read TGCGCCAGCAGATCCACCGGGTCAGAGACCCAGTACTTC. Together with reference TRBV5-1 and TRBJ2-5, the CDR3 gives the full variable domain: KAGVTQTPRYLIKTRGQQVTLSCSPISGHRSVSWYQQTPGQGLQFLFEYFSETQRNKGNFPGRFSGRQFSNSRSEMNVSTLELGDSALYLCASRSTGSETQYFGPGTRLLVL.

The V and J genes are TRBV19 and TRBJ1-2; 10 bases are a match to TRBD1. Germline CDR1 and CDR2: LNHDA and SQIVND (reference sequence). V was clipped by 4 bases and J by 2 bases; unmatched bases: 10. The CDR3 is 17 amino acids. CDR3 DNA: TGTGCCAGTAGTACACGACAGGGGGCAAACCCCAACTATGGCTACACCTTC. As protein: CASSTRQGANPNYGYTF.

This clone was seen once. For the CDR3, the DNA is TGTGCCAGCAGCACCCAAGCGACAGGGGCCTATGGCTACACCTTC. Translated: CASSTQATGAYGYTF. This chain links TRBV9 with TRBJ1-2, with TRBD1 matching 8 bases. The CDR3 is 15 residues long. V lost 4 bases, J lost 4 bases, and 9 bases stayed unmatched. Germline CDR1 SGDLS, CDR2 YYNGEE.

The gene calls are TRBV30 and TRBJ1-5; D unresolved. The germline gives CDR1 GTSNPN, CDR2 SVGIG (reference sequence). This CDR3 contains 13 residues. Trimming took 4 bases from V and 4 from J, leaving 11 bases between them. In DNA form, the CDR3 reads TGTGCCTGGACCCTAGAAGAGAATCAGCCCCAGCATTTT. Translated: CAWTLEENQPQHF.

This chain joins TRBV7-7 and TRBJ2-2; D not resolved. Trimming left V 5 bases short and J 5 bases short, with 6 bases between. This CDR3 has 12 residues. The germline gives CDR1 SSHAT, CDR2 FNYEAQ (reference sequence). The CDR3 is CASSTETGELFF. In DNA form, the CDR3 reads TGTGCCAGCAGCACCGAGACCGGGGAGCTGTTTTTT.

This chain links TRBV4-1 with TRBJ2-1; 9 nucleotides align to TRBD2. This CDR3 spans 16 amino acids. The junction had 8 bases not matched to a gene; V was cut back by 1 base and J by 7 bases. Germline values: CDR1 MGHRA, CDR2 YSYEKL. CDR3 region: CASSQVHRGGANEQFF. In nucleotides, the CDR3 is TGCGCCAGCAGCCAAGTACATCGCGGGGGGGCGAATGAGCAGTTCTTC.

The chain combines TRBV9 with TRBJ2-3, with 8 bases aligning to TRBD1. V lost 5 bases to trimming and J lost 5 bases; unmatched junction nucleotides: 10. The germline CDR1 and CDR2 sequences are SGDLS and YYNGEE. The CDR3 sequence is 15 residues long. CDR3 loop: CASSPGQGLGDTQYF. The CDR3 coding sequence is TGTGCCAGCAGTCCCGGACAGGGACTGGGAGATACGCAGTATTTT.

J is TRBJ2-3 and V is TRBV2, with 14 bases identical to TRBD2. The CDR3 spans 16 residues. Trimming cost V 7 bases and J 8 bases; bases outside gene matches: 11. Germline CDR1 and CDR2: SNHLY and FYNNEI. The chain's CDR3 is CASKKPGLAGDATQYF. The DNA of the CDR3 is TGTGCCAGCAAGAAACCGGGACTAGCGGGAGACGCTACGCAGTATTTT.

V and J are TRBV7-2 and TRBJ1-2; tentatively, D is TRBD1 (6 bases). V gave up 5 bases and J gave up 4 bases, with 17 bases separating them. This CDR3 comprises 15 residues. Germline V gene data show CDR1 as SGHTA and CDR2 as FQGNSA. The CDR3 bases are TGTGCCAGCAGCCCCCCCCCACGGGGGGCCTATGGCTACACCTTC. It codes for CASSPPPRGAYGYTF. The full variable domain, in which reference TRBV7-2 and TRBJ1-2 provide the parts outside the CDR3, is GAGVSQSPSNKVTEKGKDVELRCDPISGHTALYWYRQSLGQGLEFLIYFQGNSAPDKSGLPSDRFSAERTGGSVSTLTIQRTQQEDSAVYLCASSPPPRGAYGYTFGSGTRLTVV.

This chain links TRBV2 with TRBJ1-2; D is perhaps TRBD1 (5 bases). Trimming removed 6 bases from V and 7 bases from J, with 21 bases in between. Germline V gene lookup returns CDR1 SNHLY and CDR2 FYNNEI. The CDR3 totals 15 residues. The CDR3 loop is CASSEGGGTRGGYTF. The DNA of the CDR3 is TGTGCCAGCAGCGAGGGCGGAGGGACGAGGGGTGGCTACACCTTC.

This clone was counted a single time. The CDR3 nucleotides are TGTGCCAGCAATCCAGAAAACACTGAAGCTTTCTTT. Protein: CASNPENTEAFF. This sequence joins TRBV6-6 and TRBJ1-1, with D uncertain. The germline V gene encodes CDR1 MNHNY and CDR2 SVGAGI (reference sequence). V gave up 7 bases and J gave up 2 bases, with 8 bases separating them. CDR3 length: 12 amino acids.

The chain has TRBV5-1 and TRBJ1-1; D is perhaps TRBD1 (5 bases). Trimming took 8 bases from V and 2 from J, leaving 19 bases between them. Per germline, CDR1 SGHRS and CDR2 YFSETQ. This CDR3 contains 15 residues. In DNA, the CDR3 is TGCGCCAGTGAGATCCTCCCCGGGGGTAACACTGAAGCTTTCTTT. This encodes CASEILPGGNTEAFF.

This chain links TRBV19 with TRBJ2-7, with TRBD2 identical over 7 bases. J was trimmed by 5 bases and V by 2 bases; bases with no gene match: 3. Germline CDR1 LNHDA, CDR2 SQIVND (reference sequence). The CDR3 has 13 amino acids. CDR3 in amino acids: CASSISGTHEQYF. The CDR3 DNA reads TGTGCCAGTAGTATAAGCGGGACCCACGAGCAGTACTTC.

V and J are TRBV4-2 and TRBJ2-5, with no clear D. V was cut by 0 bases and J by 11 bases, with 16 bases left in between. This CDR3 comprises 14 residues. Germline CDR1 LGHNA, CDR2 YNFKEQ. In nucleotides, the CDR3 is TGTGCCAGCAGCCAAGATCGAGAGGCCATCCAGCAGTACTTC. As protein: CASSQDREAIQQYF.

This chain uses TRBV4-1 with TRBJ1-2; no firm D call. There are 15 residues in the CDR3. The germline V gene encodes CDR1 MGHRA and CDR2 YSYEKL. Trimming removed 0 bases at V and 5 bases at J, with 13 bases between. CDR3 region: CASSQDLSTPYGYTF. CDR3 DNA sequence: TGCGCCAGCAGCCAAGATCTCTCGACTCCTTATGGCTACACCTTC.

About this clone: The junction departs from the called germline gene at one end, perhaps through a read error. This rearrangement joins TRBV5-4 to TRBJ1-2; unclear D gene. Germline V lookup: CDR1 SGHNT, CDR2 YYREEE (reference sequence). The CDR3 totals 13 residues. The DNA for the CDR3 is TGTGCCAGCAGCTTGGCCATCGGGTGGCCCCCTAACTTC. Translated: CASSLAIGWPPNF.

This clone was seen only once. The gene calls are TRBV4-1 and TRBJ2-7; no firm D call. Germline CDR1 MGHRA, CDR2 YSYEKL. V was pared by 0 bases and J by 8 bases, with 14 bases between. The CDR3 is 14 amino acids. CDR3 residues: CASSQDKTVSKQYF. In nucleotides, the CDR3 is TGCGCCAGCAGCCAAGATAAGACTGTTTCAAAGCAGTACTTC.

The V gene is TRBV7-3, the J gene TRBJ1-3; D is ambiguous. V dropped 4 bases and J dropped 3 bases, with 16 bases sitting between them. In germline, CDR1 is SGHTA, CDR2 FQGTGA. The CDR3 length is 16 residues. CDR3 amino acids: CASSSFPRVDGNTIYF. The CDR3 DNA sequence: TGTGCCAGCAGCTCTTTCCCCCGGGTTGATGGAAACACCATATATTTT.

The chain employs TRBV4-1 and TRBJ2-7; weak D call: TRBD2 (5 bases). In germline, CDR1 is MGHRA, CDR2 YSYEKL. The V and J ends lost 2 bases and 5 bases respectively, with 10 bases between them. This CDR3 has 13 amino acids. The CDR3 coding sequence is TGCGCCAGCAGCCAAAGGTCCGGGGACGAGCAGTACTTC. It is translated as CASSQRSGDEQYF.

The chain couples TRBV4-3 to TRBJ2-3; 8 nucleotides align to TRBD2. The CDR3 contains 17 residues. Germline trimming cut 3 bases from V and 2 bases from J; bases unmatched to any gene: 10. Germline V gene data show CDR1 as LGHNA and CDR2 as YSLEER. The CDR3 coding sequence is TGCGCCAGCAGCCAGGGGATCGGGGGGGGATACACAGATACGCAGTATTTT. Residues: CASSQGIGGGYTDTQYF.

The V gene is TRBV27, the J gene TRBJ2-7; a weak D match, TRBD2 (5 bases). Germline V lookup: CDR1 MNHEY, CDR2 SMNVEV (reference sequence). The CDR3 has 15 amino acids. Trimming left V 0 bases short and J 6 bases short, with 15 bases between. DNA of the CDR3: TGTGCCAGCAGTTTATCGGGCGGGTGGAAGCTCGAGCAGTACTTC. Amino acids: CASSLSGGWKLEQYF.

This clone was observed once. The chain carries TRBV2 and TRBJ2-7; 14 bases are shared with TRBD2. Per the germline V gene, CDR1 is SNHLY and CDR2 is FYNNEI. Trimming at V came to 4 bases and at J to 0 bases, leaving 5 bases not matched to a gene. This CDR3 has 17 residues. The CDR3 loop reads CASSVGLAGGLSYEQYF. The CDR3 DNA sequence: TGTGCCAGCAGTGTTGGACTAGCGGGGGGCCTCTCCTACGAGCAGTACTTC.

CDR3 sequence reads: CASFPTPLNTGELFF. The DNA for the CDR3 is TGTGCCAGCTTCCCGACACCCCTGAACACCGGGGAGCTGTTTTTT. The chain carries TRBV18 and TRBJ2-2; D gene ambiguous. Per germline, CDR1 KGHSH and CDR2 LQKENI. CDR3 length equals 15 residues. The ends were cut back, 7 bases at V and 1 base at J, with 13 bases in the middle. The full variable domain, with the rest looked up from reference TRBV18 and TRBJ2-2, is NAGVMQNPRHLVRRRGQEARLRCSPMKGHSHVYWYRQLPEEGLKFMVYLQKENIIDESGMPKERFSAEFPKEGPSILRIQQVVRGDSAAYFCASFPTPLNTGELFFGEGSRLTVL.

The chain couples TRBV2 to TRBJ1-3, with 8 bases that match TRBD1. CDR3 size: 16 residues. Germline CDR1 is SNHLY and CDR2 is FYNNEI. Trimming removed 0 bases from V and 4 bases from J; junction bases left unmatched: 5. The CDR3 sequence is CASSEARTGYGNTIYF. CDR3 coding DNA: TGTGCCAGCAGTGAAGCCCGGACAGGGTACGGAAACACCATATATTTT.

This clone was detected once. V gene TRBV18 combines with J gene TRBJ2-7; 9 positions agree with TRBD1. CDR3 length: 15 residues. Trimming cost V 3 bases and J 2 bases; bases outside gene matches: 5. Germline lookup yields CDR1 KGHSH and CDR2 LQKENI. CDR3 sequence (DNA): TGTGCCAGCTCACCGCGGACAGGGGTCCCCTACGAGCAGTACTTC. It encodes CASSPRTGVPYEQYF.